Sequencing of this T cell receptor (beta chain) was carried out in a study of T cell repertoires in cytomegalovirus infection (dated by TCRdb to the late 2010s). As for the study more broadly: The HLA type of each donor mattered for the analysis, because public TCR beta signatures pointed to carriage of CMV infection along with the matching HLA type.

The paper's findings and limits, for the study overall: Carriers of CMV infection plus the relevant HLA type were discriminated by the cumulative frequency of public TCR beta family members in the study cohort and in an independent approximately 360-donor cohort. The ex vivo response was dominated by HLA-C-restricted CMV-specific TCR beta clonotypes, and the single most frequent clonotype in two of eight donors was supplied by these HLA-C-restricted clonotypes.

V is pared back by 2 bases and J by 4 bases, with 16 bases lying between the germline termini. Per the germline V gene, MNHEY is the CDR1 and SVGEGT is the CDR2. The CDR3 runs 16 amino acids, cysteine and phenylalanine included. The read is trimmed to its CDR3 DNA, 48 bases read in frame from base 1. Instrument on record: Illumina HiSeq 1500. TCRdb ran its own pipeline on the public reads, namely fastp trimming at Q25 and MiXCR clone calling, and kept in-frame beta chains. Rows matching on CDR3 protein sequence are summarized as one entry with the most common DNA and genes. This sample holds hundreds of thousands of distinct CDR3 sequences; 20% to 25% were observed only once. The ten largest clones capture less than 9.5% of the sample. In regard to this clonotype: The antigen it recognizes is unknown. Per-nucleotide qualities are absent, and no much larger clonotype sits a single base away.

The V and J segments used are TRBV6-2 or TRBV6-3 and TRBJ2-3; the D gene is possibly TRBD1, with 6 bases matching. The sequence was collected from a human donor in good health (CMV status not recorded). Some clones in this sample may be carry-over from other donors' samples. The sequencing sample was made of CD8+ T cells from PBMCs. The nucleotide sequence is given as TGTGCCAGCAGTTACGATAGGGACATCAGGGCAGATACGCAGTATTTT. This sequence encodes CASSYDRDIRADTQYF.